This TCR beta chain was identified during a study of blood T cells in healthy people across ages (dated by TCRdb to between 2014 and 2017). With respect to the entire study: In model experiments, roughly one uniquely barcoded TCR beta cDNA molecule per two T cells was captured by template switching. Using deep sequencing normalized with unique cDNA molecular identifiers, the study measured how TCR beta repertoire diversity changes with age. To avoid experimental bias, donors of different ages were randomly spread across the sequencing lanes. The donors were divided into four age groups: young (average around 16 years), middle-aged (roughly 42), aged (approximately 62) and long-lived (around 80). Two additional independent replicas of 1 million unique cDNA reads from the same blood draw were analyzed for two donors (one aged 18 to 30 and one aged 80 or older). What the research found in general, with its limitations: Compared with the aged group, the long-lived group had more naive CD4+ T cells, fewer expanded clones and increased TCR diversity, a pattern suggesting age selection. Because donor CMV infection status was unknown, age-related changes in expanded clonotypes were potentially confounded. Estimates of total diversity based on one million sequenced T cells were considered lower bounds and underestimates. The percentage of naive T cells measured by flow cytometry correlated strongly with observed TCR beta diversity. Observed TCR beta diversity per million T cells fell roughly linearly with age, and a significant reduction was already apparent by age roughly 40. Because profiling used bulk unsorted PBMCs, naive and antigen-experienced compartments could not be compared conclusively.

The receptor library was made with 5' RACE. Sequencer: Illumina HiSeq 2500. The second PCR ran for roughly 7 to 12 cycles and used a J-beta primer mix along with a sample-barcoded 5' primer. A unique molecular identifier was introduced onto each TCR beta cDNA molecule by a template-switch 5' adaptor carrying 12 random nucleotides. Each sample yielded at least 3 million CDR3-containing paired-end reads. The Mint cDNA synthesis kit, primed by a TRBC-specific oligonucleotide, was used to synthesize first-strand cDNA from all RNA. After uracil-DNA glycosylase treatment, a first 18-cycle PCR used universal primers M1SS and BC2_uni_R on all cDNA. Per the original workflow: Each sample was normalized by randomly selecting 1 million high-quality reads, each carrying a distinct molecular identifier. Instead of being binned into consensus sequences, reads that shared molecular identifiers were thrown out. MiTCR, with a Q25 quality threshold and the strictest error-elimination algorithm, was used for CDR3 identification, clonotype clustering and error correction. A nonparametric unseen species model using Euler transformation provided a lower-bound estimate of total TCR beta diversity. TCRdb trimmed the raw reads at Q25, called clones with MiXCR and kept productive beta chains. Every entry covers one CDR3 protein and lists the most common genes and DNA from its rows. TCRdb's processing, not the authors' own work, is the source of the V and J calls. This sample has 800,000 or so distinct CDR3 sequences in its table, and 46% of those were observed once. Around a sixth of the sample goes to the ten largest clones.

CDR3 length: 16 amino acids, cysteine to phenylalanine. The kept DNA is CDR3 alone, 48 bases in frame from the first base. V is clipped by 6 bases and J by 0 bases, and the sequence between their germline boundaries is 18 bases long. The germline V gene (reference sequence) specifies DFQATT as CDR1 and SNEGSKA as CDR2. In the case of this clonotype: Its specific antigen is unknown. No much larger clonotype is one base removed from it; base qualities were not supplied.

Donors were 35 to 40 systemically healthy Caucasian individuals from Russia aged about 6 to 100 years. Each donor gave 8.5 to 10 milliliters of peripheral blood, collected into EDTA-treated Vacutainer tubes. Ficoll-Paque density-gradient centrifugation was used to isolate PBMCs, with at least 7 million per sample. Trizol reagent was used to extract total RNA from PBMCs, with at least 5.5 micrograms per sample. The percentages of naive CD45RAhigh/CD27high T cells were determined by flow cytometry on a PBMC aliquot from every donor. Here the chain combines TRBV20-1 and TRBJ2-1; TRBD2 is perhaps the D gene, given 5 matching bases. The TCR comes from an elderly man in good health. The sample consisted of blood. The base sequence is TGCAGTGCAGAACATAATAGCGAGGGCTCCTACAATGAGCAGTTCTTC. Translated, it gives CSAEHNSEGSYNEQFF.